The clone carrying this TCR beta chain has a count of ten or more. Donors with ophthalmopathy: moderate-to-severe activity, CAS ≥3, NOSPECS ≥4, duration under 3 months. Diagnosis relied on clinical symptoms, serum thyroxine, TRAb, thyroid ultrasound and orbital computed tomography. What supplied the PBMCs was 10 ml of fresh peripheral blood. Amplified material comprised TCR beta CDR3 regions derived from RNA transcripts. A first-round RT-PCR used HTBI primers, followed by a second-round multiplex PCR. TCRdb redid the calling of the multiplex PCR reads with MiXCR, one entry per CDR3 protein. The sample has around 340,000 distinct CDR3 sequences; roughly a sixth are singletons. These data originate in a study of Graves' ophthalmopathy and Graves' hyperthyroidism. The TCR comes from an adult man with Graves' ophthalmopathy. Sequencing used peripheral blood.

DNA of the CDR3: TGTGCCAGCAGTGGGGGACGGATGGGTAGCAATCAGCCCCAGCATTTT. Its protein product is CASSGGRMGSNQPQHF. V is TRBV6-2 or TRBV6-3 and J is TRBJ1-5, with D possibly matching TRBD1 (5 bases). The CDR3 loop spans 16 amino acids. Trimming pared 5 bases from V and 0 bases from J, leaving 14 bases between. Germline loops: CDR1 MNHEY, CDR2 SVGEGT.